The rows below give T cell receptor beta chains drawn from one sample of a study of T cells in Graves' hyperthyroidism and ophthalmopathy. TCRdb ran MiXCR on the multiplex PCR reads and lists one entry per CDR3 protein. The sample has 660,000 or so distinct CDR3 sequences, less than 25% seen once. Sequenced material: blood. The source of these receptors is a man aged 30-40 years with Graves' ophthalmopathy. Both conserved end residues are part of each CDR3. The D gene is left open where the match is weak. The size field is filled for only some rows; it gives once, few, many or a size class.

j_gene | v_gene | d_gene | abundance | CDR3aa | CDR3nt
TRBJ2-5 | TRBV11-2 | - | - | CASSLEVQGGIGQETQYF | TGTGCCAGCAGCTTAGAGGTCCAGGGGGGAATTGGCCAAGAGACCCAGTACTTC
TRBJ2-5 | TRBV20-1 | TRBD1 | many | CSACRQGQRETQYF | TGCAGTGCTTGTCGACAGGGTCAACGAGAGACCCAGTACTTC
TRBJ1-1 | TRBV20-1 | - | - | CSVPTAGPNTEAFF | TGCAGTGTTCCGACGGCGGGCCCGAACACTGAAGCTTTCTTT
TRBJ1-5 | TRBV30 | TRBD1 | many | CAQGTGWGQPQHF | TGTGCCCAGGGGACAGGTTGGGGTCAGCCCCAGCATTTT
TRBJ2-3 | TRBV9 | TRBD2 | - | CASSETGTAGVTDTQYF | TGTGCCAGCAGCGAAACCGGGACCGCGGGAGTCACAGATACGCAGTATTTT
TRBJ2-1 | TRBV12-3/TRBV12-4 | - | many | CASSEGPQDEQFF | TGTGCCAGCAGCGAGGGACCCCAGGATGAGCAGTTCTTC
TRBJ2-1 | TRBV29-1 | - | - | CSVEKVTYNEQFF | TGCAGCGTTGAGAAGGTTACGTACAATGAGCAGTTCTTC
TRBJ2-2 | TRBV9 | - | - | CASSPTPTFTGELFF | TGTGCCAGCAGCCCCACCCCGACTTTCACCGGGGAGCTGTTTTTT
TRBJ2-3 | TRBV6-2/TRBV6-3 | TRBD2 | - | CASSYSLLAGVSTDTQYF | TGTGCCAGCAGTTACTCCCTACTAGCGGGAGTATCCACAGATACGCAGTATTTT
TRBJ1-2 | TRBV12-3/TRBV12-4 | TRBD1 | many | CASSTSGGSNGYTF | TGTGCCAGCAGCACTTCAGGGGGAAGTAATGGCTACACCTTC
TRBJ2-1 | TRBV7-9 | - | few | CASSLRLYNEQFF | TGTGCCAGCAGCTTAAGACTATACAATGAGCAGTTCTTC
TRBJ2-1 | TRBV19 | - | - | CASSIGVARASAPYNEQFF | TGTGCCAGTAGTATAGGTGTCGCCAGGGCCTCGGCTCCCTACAATGAGCAGTTCTTC
TRBJ2-1 | TRBV28 | TRBD2 | - | CASSWGGDNEQFF | TGTGCCAGCAGTTGGGGGGGGGACAATGAGCAGTTCTTC
TRBJ2-5 | TRBV29-1 | TRBD1 | - | CSAGRQGTETQYF | TGCAGCGCCGGACGACAGGGAACAGAGACCCAGTACTTC
TRBJ1-5 | TRBV27 | - | many | CASSSGYNQPQHF | TGTGCCAGCAGTTCGGGCTACAATCAGCCCCAGCATTTT
TRBJ1-1 | TRBV30 | TRBD1 | many | CAWEGQGNTEAFF | TGTGCCTGGGAGGGACAGGGAAACACTGAAGCTTTCTTT
TRBJ1-2 | TRBV10-3 | - | - | CAISGDGMRGYTF | TGTGCCATCAGTGGGGACGGCATGAGGGGCTACACCTTC
TRBJ1-1 | TRBV5-1 | - | - | CASSPSGSSIMNTEAFF | TGCGCCAGCAGCCCCTCGGGCAGCTCCATCATGAACACTGAAGCTTTCTTT
TRBJ1-1 | TRBV6-9 | - | - | CASSYHGEAFF | TGTGCCAGCAGTTACCATGGTGAAGCTTTCTTT
TRBJ2-5 | TRBV12-3/TRBV12-4 | - | few | CASSPPGTQYF | TGTGCCAGCAGCCCCCCCGGGACCCAGTACTTC
TRBJ2-3 | TRBV19 | - | - | CASSPGVETSLSTDTQYF | TGTGCCAGTAGTCCGGGAGTAGAAACAAGTCTTAGCACAGATACGCAGTATTTT
TRBJ1-3 | TRBV6-1 | - | - | CASSEAEGTGNTIYF | TGTGCCAGCAGTGAAGCGGAAGGTACAGGAAACACCATATATTTT
TRBJ1-5 | TRBV7-6 | TRBD1 | - | CASSRTGGEEPQHF | TGTGCCAGCAGCCGGACAGGGGGAGAGGAGCCCCAGCATTTT
TRBJ2-5 | TRBV30 | - | - | CAWSARHDQETQYF | TGTGCCTGGAGCGCCCGGCACGACCAAGAGACCCAGTACTTC
TRBJ2-1 | TRBV5-1 | TRBD2 | - | CASSQAGGASSYNEQFF | TGCGCCAGCAGCCAAGCGGGAGGGGCTAGCTCCTACAATGAGCAGTTCTTC
TRBJ2-7 | TRBV11-2 | TRBD2 | many | CASSARPPTRESTHEQYF | TGTGCCAGCAGCGCCCGCCCACCAACGCGGGAGTCCACCCACGAGCAGTACTTC
TRBJ2-3 | TRBV5-6 | - | many | CASSLSLADTQYF | TGTGCCAGCAGCTTGTCCCTCGCAGATACGCAGTATTTT
TRBJ2-7 | TRBV2 | - | many | CASGLSSAYEQYF | TGTGCCAGCGGTCTGTCCTCGGCCTACGAGCAGTACTTC
TRBJ2-1 | TRBV27 | TRBD2 | many | CATGLAGGGDEQFF | TGTGCCACAGGACTAGCGGGAGGGGGCGATGAGCAGTTCTTC